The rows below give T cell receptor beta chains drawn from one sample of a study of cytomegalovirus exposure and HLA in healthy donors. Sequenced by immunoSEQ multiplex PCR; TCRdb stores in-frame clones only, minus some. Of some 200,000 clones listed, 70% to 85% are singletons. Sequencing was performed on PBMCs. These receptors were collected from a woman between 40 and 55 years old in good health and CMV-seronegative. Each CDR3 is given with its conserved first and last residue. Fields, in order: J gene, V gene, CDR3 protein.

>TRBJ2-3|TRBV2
CASSEVGGSTDTQYF
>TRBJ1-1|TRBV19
CASSMGQGGTEAFF
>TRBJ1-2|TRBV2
CASQTGLVGYTF
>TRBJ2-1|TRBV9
CASSGGQGPYNEQFF
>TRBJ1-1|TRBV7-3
CASSGPTGTEAFF
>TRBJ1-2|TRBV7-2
CASSRQGGDGYTF
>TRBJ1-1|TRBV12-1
CASSLTTSGRDPGNTEAFF
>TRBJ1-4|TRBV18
CASSDRGGEKLFF
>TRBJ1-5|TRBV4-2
CASSPLGGDQPQHF
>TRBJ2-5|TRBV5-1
CASSLASGGHTGETQYF
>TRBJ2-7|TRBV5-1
CASSHGQGGEQYF
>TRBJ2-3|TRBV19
CASRLLGGGDTQYF
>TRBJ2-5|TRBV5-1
CASSLYQETQYF
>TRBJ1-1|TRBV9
CASSITQQNTEAFF
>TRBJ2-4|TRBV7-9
CSSSPFLTGLAKNIQYF